The clone carrying this T cell receptor beta chain was found once. Its antigen remains unidentified. Trimming removed 6 bases from V and 7 bases from J, with 18 bases in between. Germline V gene sequence: CDR1 MNHEY, CDR2 SVGAGI. This CDR3 has 14 amino acids. The PCR made use of 60 Vbeta and 13 Jbeta primers. Sequencing used immunoSEQ multiplex PCR; TCRdb keeps in-frame clones, though not all of them. The table shows about 140,000 clones, with 70% to 85% occurring only once. The data belong to a study of cytomegalovirus exposure and HLA in healthy donors. Study-level points and caveats: Later, an analysis showed that TCR beta chains associated with HLA were more clonally expanded than others that were equally common.

The specimen sequenced was PBMCs. The clonotype comes from a woman aged 40 to 50 in good health and CMV-seronegative. The chain employs TRBV6-5 and TRBJ1-2; possible D gene TRBD1, 6 bases. The CDR3 region has the DNA TGTGCCAGCAGGGGGACACTCGGGGAAGGTGGCTACACCTTC. Amino acid sequence: CASRGTLGEGGYTF.